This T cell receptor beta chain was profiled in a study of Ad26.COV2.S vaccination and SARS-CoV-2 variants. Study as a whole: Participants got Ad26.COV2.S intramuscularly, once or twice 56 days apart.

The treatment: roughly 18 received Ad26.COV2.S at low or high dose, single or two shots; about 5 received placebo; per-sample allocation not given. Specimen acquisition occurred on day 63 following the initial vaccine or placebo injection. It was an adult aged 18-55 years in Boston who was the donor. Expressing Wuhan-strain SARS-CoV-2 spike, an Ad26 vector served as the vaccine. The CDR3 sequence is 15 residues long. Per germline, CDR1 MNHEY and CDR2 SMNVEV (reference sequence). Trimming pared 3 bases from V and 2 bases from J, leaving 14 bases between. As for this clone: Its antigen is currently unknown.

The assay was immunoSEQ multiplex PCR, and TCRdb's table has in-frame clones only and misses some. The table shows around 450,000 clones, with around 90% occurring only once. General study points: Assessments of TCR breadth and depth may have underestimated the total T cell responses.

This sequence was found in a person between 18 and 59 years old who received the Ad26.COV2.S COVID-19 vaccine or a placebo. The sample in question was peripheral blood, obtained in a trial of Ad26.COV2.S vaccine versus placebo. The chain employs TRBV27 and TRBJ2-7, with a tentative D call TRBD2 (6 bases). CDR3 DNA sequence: TGTGCCAGCAGTTTGACCGGGAGCTCGACCTACGAGCAGTACTTC. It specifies CASSLTGSSTYEQYF.